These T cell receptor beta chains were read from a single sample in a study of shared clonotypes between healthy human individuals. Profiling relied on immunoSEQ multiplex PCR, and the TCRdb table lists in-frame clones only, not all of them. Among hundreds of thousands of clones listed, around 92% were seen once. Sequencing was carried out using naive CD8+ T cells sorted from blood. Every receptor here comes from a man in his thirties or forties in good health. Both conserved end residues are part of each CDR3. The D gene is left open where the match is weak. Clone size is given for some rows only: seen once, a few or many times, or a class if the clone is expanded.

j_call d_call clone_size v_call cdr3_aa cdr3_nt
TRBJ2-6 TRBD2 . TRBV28 CASSQHTLAGAFGANVLTF TGTGCCAGCAGTCAACACACCTTAGCGGGAGCATTTGGGGCCAACGTCCTGACTTTC
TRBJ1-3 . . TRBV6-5 CASSQGPPNTIYF TGTGCCAGCAGTCAGGGTCCTCCGAACACCATATATTTT
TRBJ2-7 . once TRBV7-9 CASSQSTQGGHEQYF TGTGCCAGCAGCCAGTCTACACAGGGCGGCCACGAGCAGTACTTC
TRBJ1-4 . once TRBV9 CASSPRRRGNEKLFF TGTGCCAGCAGCCCCCGGAGGAGGGGAAATGAAAAACTGTTTTTT
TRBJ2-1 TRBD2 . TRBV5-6 CASSPLLATHEQFF TGTGCCAGCAGCCCACTACTAGCGACACATGAGCAGTTCTTC
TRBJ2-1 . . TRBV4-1 CASSQRVMSSYNEQFF TGCGCCAGCAGCCAACGGGTTATGAGCTCCTACAATGAGCAGTTCTTC
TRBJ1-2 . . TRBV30 CAWSVRNRRYGYTF TGTGCCTGGAGTGTACGGAATCGTCGCTATGGCTACACCTTC
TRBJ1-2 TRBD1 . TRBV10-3 CAISESRLDRGGYGYTF TGTGCCATCAGTGAGTCCAGATTGGACAGGGGCGGCTATGGCTACACCTTC
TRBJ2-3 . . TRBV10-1 CASSESRTFPDTQYF TGCGCCAGCAGTGAGTCGAGGACCTTTCCAGATACGCAGTATTTT
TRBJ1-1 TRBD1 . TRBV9 CASSVEAGGVEAFF TGTGCCAGCAGCGTAGAGGCAGGGGGAGTAGAAGCTTTCTTT
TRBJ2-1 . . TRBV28 CASSPRGSSYNEQFF TGTGCCAGCAGCCCTCGGGGGAGCTCCTACAATGAGCAGTTCTTC
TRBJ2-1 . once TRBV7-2 CASSLVNRENEQFF TGTGCCAGCAGCTTAGTAAACCGGGAGAATGAGCAGTTCTTC
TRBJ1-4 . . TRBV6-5 CASRPVGQPEKLFF TGTGCCAGTCGCCCCGTGGGACAACCTGAAAAACTGTTTTTT
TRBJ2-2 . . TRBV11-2 CASSDRNTGELFF TGTGCCAGCAGCGACAGGAACACCGGGGAGCTGTTTTTT
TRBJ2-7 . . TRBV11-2 CASSLAPTDSYEQYF TGTGCCAGCAGCTTAGCCCCGACGGACTCCTACGAGCAGTACTTC
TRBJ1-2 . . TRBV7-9 CASSYPGPANYGYTF TGTGCCAGCAGCTACCCGGGACCGGCTAACTATGGCTACACCTTC
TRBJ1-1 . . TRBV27 CASAGVVQGFEAFF TGTGCCAGCGCGGGGGTCGTGCAGGGCTTCGAGGCTTTCTTT
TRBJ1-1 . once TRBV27 CASSLWPVRQNTEAFF TGTGCCAGCAGTTTATGGCCAGTGCGGCAAAACACTGAAGCTTTCTTT
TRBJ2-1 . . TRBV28 CASRALYFNEQFF TGTGCCTCGAGGGCTCTGTACTTCAATGAGCAGTTCTTC
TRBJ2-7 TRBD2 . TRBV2 CASSETSGRYEQYF TGTGCCAGCAGTGAAACTAGCGGGAGGTACGAGCAGTACTTC
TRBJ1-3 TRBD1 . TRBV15 CATSRDRGPGNTIYF TGTGCCACCAGCAGAGACAGGGGGCCCGGAAACACCATATATTTT
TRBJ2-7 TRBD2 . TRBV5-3 CARSSRTSGSFYEQYF TGTGCCAGAAGCTCCCGGACTAGCGGGAGTTTCTACGAGCAGTACTTC
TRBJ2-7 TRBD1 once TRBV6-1 CASRSLTGGPYEQYF TGTGCCAGCAGATCCTTAACAGGGGGGCCCTACGAGCAGTACTTC
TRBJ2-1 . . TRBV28 CASSYRIEQFF TGTGCCAGCAGTTACAGGATTGAGCAGTTCTTC
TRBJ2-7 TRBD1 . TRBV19 CASSMRTGGTYEQYF TGTGCCAGTAGTATGAGGACAGGGGGCACCTACGAGCAGTACTTC
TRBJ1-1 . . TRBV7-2 CASSFRDTGGSRTEAFF TGTGCCAGCAGCTTCCGGGACACCGGAGGGAGTCGTACTGAAGCTTTCTTT
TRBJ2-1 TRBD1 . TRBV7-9 CASSITGGSPYYNEQFF TGTGCCAGCAGCATTACAGGGGGCTCTCCCTACTACAATGAGCAGTTCTTC
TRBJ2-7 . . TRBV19 CASSMGVYEQYF TGTGCCAGTAGTATGGGCGTCTACGAGCAGTACTTC
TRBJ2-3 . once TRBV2 CASTLFGVASDTQYF TGTGCCAGCACCCTCTTCGGGGTAGCATCAGATACGCAGTATTTT
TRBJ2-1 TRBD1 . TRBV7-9 CASSSGQGARDEQFF TGTGCCAGCAGCTCGGGACAGGGGGCGCGGGATGAGCAGTTCTTC
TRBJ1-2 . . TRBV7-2 CASSAAGTVYGYTF TGTGCCAGCAGCGCAGCCGGGACGGTTTATGGCTACACCTTC
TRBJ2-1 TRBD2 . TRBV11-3 CASSQGLAGNEQFF TGTGCCAGCAGCCAGGGACTAGCGGGCAATGAGCAGTTCTTC
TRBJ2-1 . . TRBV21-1 CASTLRRNEQFF TGTGCCAGCACCCTTCGGCGTAATGAGCAGTTCTTC
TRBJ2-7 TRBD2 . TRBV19 CASSGASGASYEQYF TGTGCCAGTAGTGGAGCTAGCGGGGCGTCCTACGAGCAGTACTTC
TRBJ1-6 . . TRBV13 CASSLGQGHFNSPLHF TGTGCCAGCAGCTTAGGCCAGGGACACTTTAATTCACCCCTCCACTTT
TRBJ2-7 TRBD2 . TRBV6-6 CASSDGTSGYEQYF TGTGCCAGCAGCGACGGGACTAGCGGTTACGAGCAGTACTTC
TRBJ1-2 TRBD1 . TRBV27 CASSLGIGQGENGYTF TGTGCCAGCAGTTTGGGTATCGGGCAGGGGGAGAATGGCTACACCTTC
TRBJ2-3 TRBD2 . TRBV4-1 CASSPGLSHTDTQYF TGCGCCAGCAGCCCGGGACTATCCCACACAGATACGCAGTATTTT
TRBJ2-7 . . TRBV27 CASSLGGLFREQYF TGTGCCAGCAGTTTGGGCGGTCTCTTTCGCGAGCAGTACTTC
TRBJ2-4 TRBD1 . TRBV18 CASSPTPGQGAKNIQYF TGTGCCAGCTCACCAACCCCGGGACAGGGGGCCAAAAACATTCAGTACTTC
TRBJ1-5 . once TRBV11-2 CASTTTGNSNQPQHF TGTGCCAGCACAACCACAGGGAATAGCAATCAGCCCCAGCATTTT
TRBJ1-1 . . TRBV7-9 CASSLAASEAFF TGTGCCAGCAGCTTGGCCGCGAGTGAAGCTTTCTTT
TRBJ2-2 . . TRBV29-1 CSTEESTGELFF TGCAGCACTGAGGAGAGCACCGGGGAGCTGTTTTTT
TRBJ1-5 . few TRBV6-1 CASSGWWNSNQPQHF TGTGCCAGCAGTGGTTGGTGGAATAGCAATCAGCCCCAGCATTTT
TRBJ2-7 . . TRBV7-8 CASSAQVRDEQYF TGTGCCAGCAGCGCACAGGTCCGGGACGAGCAGTACTTC
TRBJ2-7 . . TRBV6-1 CASSEPWGYGDF TGTGCCAGCAGTGAACCCTGGGGGTATGGGGACTTC
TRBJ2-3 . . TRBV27 CASTSAKPTDTQYF TGTGCCAGCACGTCGGCCAAACCTACAGATACGCAGTATTTT
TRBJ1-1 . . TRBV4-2 CASSQDLRPELNTEAFF TGTGCCAGCAGCCAAGATCTTCGGCCAGAGTTAAACACTGAAGCTTTCTTT
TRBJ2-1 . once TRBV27 CASSFGPPPAEQFF TGTGCCAGCAGTTTCGGGCCCCCCCCCGCTGAGCAGTTCTTC
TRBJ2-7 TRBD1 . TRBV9 CASGQGAYEQYF TGTGCCAGCGGACAGGGGGCGTACGAGCAGTACTTC
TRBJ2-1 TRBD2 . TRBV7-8 CASSQPGGSAYNVEQFF TGTGCCAGCAGCCAACCGGGGGGGAGCGCTTATAATGTAGAGCAGTTCTTC
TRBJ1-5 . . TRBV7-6 CASSPNRGNQPQHF TGTGCCAGCAGCCCAAATCGGGGCAATCAGCCCCAGCATTTT
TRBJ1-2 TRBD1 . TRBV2 CASSPGQGFLGYTF TGTGCCAGCAGTCCGGGACAGGGTTTCTTGGGCTACACCTTC
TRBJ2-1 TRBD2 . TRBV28 CASRFGTSGIYNEQFF TGTGCCAGCAGATTCGGGACTAGCGGGATCTACAATGAGCAGTTCTTC